Described below is a single T cell receptor (beta chain) sequence and its context. This sample stems from a study of blood T cell repertoires in COVID-19. About the study: Italy, Spain and the United States were the sources of the convalescent and acute COVID-19 samples.

Germline V gives CDR1 MNHNY, CDR2 SVGAGI (reference sequence). J lost 9 bases, V lost 4 bases, and 6 bases had no gene match. The CDR3 is 14 amino acids. In the study's own analysis: Reference gene primer amplification yielded estimated nucleated cell counts. Method: immunoSEQ multiplex PCR; TCRdb's copy keeps in-frame clones and lacks some. D and trimming come from the DNA, and the V and J calls and clone size come from that table. The sample yields about 140,000 clones, 75% to 90% seen once. The sequenced material came from peripheral blood. The rearrangement links TRBV6-6 to TRBJ1-6; 7 bases agree with TRBD1. This sequence originates from a woman older than 75 with acute or convalescent COVID-19. Here the CDR3 reads CASSLTGLGSPLHF. The CDR3 DNA is TGTGCCAGCAGTTTGACAGGGTTAGGTTCACCCCTCCACTTT.